This T cell receptor beta chain derives from a study of T cell changes during pregnancy in multiple sclerosis. The assay was immunoSEQ multiplex PCR, and TCRdb's table has in-frame clones only and misses some. The repertoire holds 45,000 to 55,000 clones, with more than 85% as singletons. CDR3 length equals 16 residues. The junction had 6 bases not matched to a gene; V was cut back by 5 bases and J by 1 base. Germline CDR1 reads SGHTA; CDR2 reads FQGNSA. This TCR was sampled from a female donor with multiple sclerosis, enrolled in a pregnancy study. The source was peripheral blood, collected after pregnancy. The chain uses TRBV7-2 and TRBJ2-2, with 8 bases identical to TRBD2. CDR3 amino acids: CASSDPGLGNTGELFF. The CDR3 DNA reads as TGTGCCAGCAGCGATCCGGGACTAGGGAACACCGGGGAGCTGTTTTTT.